This T cell receptor beta chain was retrieved from a study of CD8 T cells in ankylosing spondylitis. Notes on the study in general: Clones that were linked to disease were CD8+ and were relatively rare in peripheral blood.

This clonotype was observed a few times. Its matching antigen is unknown. Using its own MiXCR run on the 5' RACE reads, TCRdb lists one record per CDR3 protein. The data hold 150,000 to 200,000 distinct CDR3 sequences, with roughly a third observed a single time. Material: synovial fluid, either unsorted or a sorted T cell fraction (not recorded which). This receptor was taken from a male donor with ankylosing spondylitis.

The CDR3 DNA reads TGTGCCAGCAGTTTCTTGGGGACAGTTTCCTACGAGCAGTACTTC. Its translation: CASSFLGTVSYEQYF. This chain joins TRBV27 and TRBJ2-7, with 7 nucleotides matching TRBD1. Germline V gene data show CDR1 as MNHEY and CDR2 as SMNVEV (reference sequence). This CDR3 has 15 residues. V was clipped by 3 bases and J by 1 base; unmatched bases: 6.